These 24 T cell receptor beta chains share one sample of origin, sequenced in a study of blood T cells in healthy people across ages. Next came a second PCR, run for about 6 to 12 cycles, which used a sample-barcoded 5' primer along with a J-beta primer mix. TCRdb independently ran MiXCR on the 5' RACE reads; one entry per CDR3 protein. The data contain hundreds of thousands of distinct CDR3 sequences, 32% of them singletons. The material sequenced was blood. The source of these receptors is a woman aged 80 or over in good health.

This clonotype was observed at least ten times. This chain joins TRBV9 and TRBJ2-7; D perhaps matches TRBD1 (6 bases). CDR3 length: 14 amino acids. The germline gives CDR1 SGDLS, CDR2 YYNGEE. Trimming left V 4 bases short and J 2 bases short, with 13 bases between. The CDR3 region has the DNA TGTGCCAGCAGCCGGGACACTATTCCCTACGAGCAGTACTTC. Its protein product is CASSRDTIPYEQYF.

The sample holds a few counts of this clonotype. The chain couples TRBV10-3 to TRBJ2-3, with D unclear. CDR3 size: 15 residues. Germline loops: CDR1 ENHRY, CDR2 SYGVKD. V dropped 6 bases and J dropped 0 bases, with 13 bases sitting between them. CDR3 sequence: CAIRAGWGSTDTQYF. The DNA for the CDR3 is TGTGCCATCAGGGCCGGGTGGGGTAGCACAGATACGCAGTATTTT.

The count of this clonotype is one. Germline and junction disagree at one end, which may indicate a read error. The rearrangement joins TRBV4-3 to TRBJ2-5, with 7 bases fitting TRBD2. This CDR3 contains 16 residues. CDR1 and CDR2 (germline): LGHNA, YSLEER. CDR3 in DNA: TGCGCCAGCGGCCAAGAGGGGACGACTAGCTGGGAGACCCAGTACTTC. This codes for CASGQEGTTSWETQYF.

This clonotype was seen many times. The chain combines TRBV3-1 with TRBJ1-6; D possibly corresponds to TRBD1 (5 bases). The CDR3 has 14 residues. Trimming took 0 bases from V and 7 from J, leaving 7 bases between them. From germline, CDR1 is LGHDT and CDR2 YNNKEL (reference sequence). CDR3 nucleotides: TGTGCCAGCAGCCAAGACCAGGGAAATTCACCCCTCCACTTT. It is translated as CASSQDQGNSPLHF.

Points on this clonotype: This CDR3 fails to terminate in the conserved phenylalanine or tryptophan, so it likely reflects a read error. V gene TRBV20-1 combines with J gene TRBJ1-2; D is unclear. V was shortened by 3 bases and J by 8 bases, with 13 bases between the two germline ends. The length of the CDR3 is 12 residues. Germline-derived CDR1 and CDR2 are DFQATT and SNEGSKA (reference sequence). The CDR3 DNA follows: TGCAGTGCTAGTTTGGGATTTGGGGGCTACACCTGC. Translated: CSASLGFGGYTC.

This clonotype occurred a few times. One end of the junction is discordant with germline, which a read error may explain. The CDR3 DNA reads as TGTACCAGCAGTACCGCTTGGCGGGAGACTCAGTACTTC. Protein sequence: CTSSTAWRETQYF. The J gene is TRBJ2-7, the V gene TRBV12-3 or TRBV12-4; 7 nucleotides agree with TRBD2. This CDR3 is built from 13 residues.

V gene TRBV10-3 combines with J gene TRBJ1-1; possibly TRBD1 for D (5 bases). The ends were cut back, 3 bases at V and 6 bases at J, with 14 bases in the middle. Germline lookup yields CDR1 ENHRY and CDR2 SYGVKD. The CDR3 is made up of 14 amino acids. The chain's CDR3 is CAISDSGRTAEAFF. In nucleotides, the CDR3 is TGTGCCATCAGTGATTCGGGGCGAACAGCTGAAGCTTTCTTT.

The sample holds many counts of this clonotype. This rearrangement joins TRBV7-9 to TRBJ2-3; D not resolved. V dropped 1 base and J dropped 9 bases, with 11 bases sitting between them. CDR1 is SEHNR and CDR2 is FQNEAQ in the germline V gene (reference sequence). The CDR3 consists of 13 residues. The CDR3 DNA reads as TGTGCCAGCAGCTTAGAGAACGTAGAGACGCAGTATTTT. It translates to CASSLENVETQYF.

CDR3 sequence: CASSTGGTLNEQFF. The CDR3 DNA reads TGCGCCAGCAGTACAGGGGGTACATTAAATGAGCAGTTCTTC. J is TRBJ2-1 and V is TRBV5-1, with TRBD1 matching 8 bases. With 5 bases clipped from V and 7 bases from J, the junction kept 8 bases outside the gene matches. The CDR3 sequence is 14 residues long. The germline gives CDR1 SGHRS, CDR2 YFSETQ.

The V and J genes are TRBV4-3 and TRBJ2-1, with D possibly TRBD2 on 7 matching bases. This CDR3 has 13 residues. The ends were cut back, 3 bases at V and 8 bases at J, with 11 bases in the middle. The germline V gene has CDR1 LGHNA and CDR2 YSLEER. The CDR3 is CASSQRGGYEQFF. The CDR3 region has the DNA TGCGCCAGCAGCCAGAGGGGGGGTTATGAGCAGTTCTTC.

This clonotype was counted between two and nine times. This sequence joins TRBV20-1 and TRBJ1-5, with 8 bases identical to TRBD1. The CDR3 spans 14 residues. In germline, CDR1 is DFQATT, CDR2 SNEGSKA (reference sequence). Unmatched junction bases numbered 10, after V lost 8 bases and J lost 4 bases. CDR3 bases: TGCAGTCTTTTACAGGGGGTCGGGAATCAGCCCCAGCATTTT. Residues: CSLLQGVGNQPQHF.

This clonotype was detected only a few times. The chain combines TRBV3-1 with TRBJ2-3; D is ambiguous. V shed 6 bases and J shed 4 bases, with 11 bases lying between them. Looked up from germline, CDR1 is LGHDT and CDR2 is YNNKEL (reference sequence). This CDR3 contains 13 residues. CDR3 loop: CASRKASADTQYF. CDR3 in DNA: TGTGCCAGCAGGAAGGCGAGCGCAGATACGCAGTATTTT.

This clonotype came up a few times. The CDR3 DNA reads TGTGCCAGCAGCTTAGAGGCTCAGGGGACTCAGCCCCAGCATTTT. It yields the protein CASSLEAQGTQPQHF. The chain has TRBV7-2 and TRBJ1-5; TRBD1 might be the D (6 bases). Germline-derived CDR1 and CDR2 are SGHTA and FQGNSA. Trimming cost V 1 base and J 6 bases, with 13 bases left between them. The CDR3 extends over 15 amino acids. The whole variable domain, filled in from reference TRBV7-2 and TRBJ1-5, reads GAGVSQSPSNKVTEKGKDVELRCDPISGHTALYWYRQSLGQGLEFLIYFQGNSAPDKSGLPSDRFSAERTGGSVSTLTIQRTQQEDSAVYLCASSLEAQGTQPQHFGDGTRLSIL.

Details on this clonotype: One base away lies a much larger clone, so this may be a sequencing read error. J is TRBJ2-1 and V is TRBV5-1, with a possible D match to TRBD1 (6 bases). The CDR3 sequence is 15 residues long. The V end was cut by 0 bases, the J end by 9 bases, with 16 bases between. Germline V gene lookup returns CDR1 SGHRS and CDR2 YFSETQ. Here the CDR3 DNA reads TGCGCCAGCAGCTTGGACAGGGCCCCGTCGGGTGAGCAGTTCTTC. Its protein product is CASSLDRAPSGEQFF. Full variable domain (outside the CDR3, taken from reference TRBV5-1 and TRBJ2-1): KAGVTQTPRYLIKTRGQQVTLSCSPISGHRSVSWYQQTPGQGLQFLFEYFSETQRNKGNFPGRFSGRQFSNSRSEMNVSTLELGDSALYLCASSLDRAPSGEQFFGPGTRLTVL.

This clonotype was observed many times. J is TRBJ2-7 and V is TRBV20-1; 9 bases are shared with TRBD2. Germline loops: CDR1 DFQATT, CDR2 SNEGSKA (reference sequence). V gave up 3 bases and J gave up 2 bases; unmatched junction bases: 5. The CDR3 covers 14 residues. The CDR3 coding sequence is TGCAGTGCTAGGACTAGCGGATCAACCTACGAGCAGTACTTC. It encodes CSARTSGSTYEQYF.

The rearrangement uses TRBV5-1 and TRBJ1-2, with 7 bases that match TRBD1. The length of the CDR3 is 13 residues. Germline V gives CDR1 SGHRS, CDR2 YFSETQ. Losses at the gene ends were 0 bases for V and 7 bases for J; bases not matched to a gene: 3. The DNA of the CDR3 is TGCGCCAGCAGCTTGGACAGGGGATGTGGCTACACCTTC. Translated: CASSLDRGCGYTF.

Here the CDR3 DNA reads TGTGCCAGCAGTAACTCCGGGACAGGCTTTAACGAGCAGTACTTC. It specifies CASSNSGTGFNEQYF. This chain joins TRBV12-3 or TRBV12-4 and TRBJ2-5; 8 nucleotides match TRBD1. The DNA end favors TRBJ2-7, so the J call may be wrong. This CDR3 contains 15 residues.

Many counts were recorded for this clonotype. This chain links TRBV6-1 with TRBJ2-7; 7 nucleotides line up with TRBD1. From germline, CDR1 is MNHNS and CDR2 SASEGT. V trimming: 4 bases; J trimming: 3 bases; junction bases outside the gene matches: 6. The CDR3 extends over 14 amino acids. CDR3 region: CASSVGQALYEQYF. CDR3 coding DNA: TGTGCCAGCAGTGTCGGACAGGCCCTCTACGAGCAGTACTTC.

Comment on this clonotype: This could be a read error, since a much larger clone is one nucleotide away. V usage is TRBV4-1 and J usage is TRBJ2-2; D tentatively fits TRBD1 or TRBD2 (5 bases each). The CDR3 covers 12 residues. The V gene's germline CDR1 is MGHRA and CDR2 YSYEKL. The V end lost 5 bases, the J end lost 5 bases, and 6 bases lay between the germline ends. CDR3 nucleotides: TGCGCCAGCAGCTGGGGGACCGGGGAGCTGTTTTTT. It is translated as CASSWGTGELFF.

This CDR3 is CASSWTGRNTGELFF. CDR3 nucleotides: TGCGCCAGCAGCTGGACGGGACGGAACACCGGGGAGCTGTTTTTT. The V and J genes are TRBV5-1 and TRBJ2-2; the D gene could be TRBD1 or TRBD2 (5 bases each). The CDR3 runs to 15 residues. The ends were cut back, 3 bases at V and 1 base at J, with 10 bases in the middle. Germline-derived CDR1 and CDR2 are SGHRS and YFSETQ.

Notes on this clonotype: This may be a read error: a much more frequent sequence differs by one nucleotide. The rearrangement joins TRBV7-8 to TRBJ2-7, with a weak D call TRBD2 (5 bases). The CDR3 length is 14 residues. The germline V and J ends were trimmed by 4 bases and 3 bases, with 13 bases remaining between them. From germline, CDR1 is SGHVS and CDR2 FQNEAQ. CDR3 bases: TGTGCCAGCAGCTGCCTAATCCGGGGCTACGAGCAGTACTTC. It specifies CASSCLIRGYEQYF.

This clonotype was seen ten or more times. The chain couples TRBV5-1 to TRBJ2-1; 7 bases are a match to TRBD1. In germline, CDR1 is SGHRS, CDR2 YFSETQ. The CDR3 loop spans 17 amino acids. V was clipped by 2 bases and J by 0 bases; unmatched bases: 8. The CDR3 DNA reads as TGCGCCAGCAGCTTCACAGGGGCTTCAAGCTCCTACAATGAGCAGTTCTTC. Translating gives CASSFTGASSSYNEQFF.

This clonotype came up once. A read error is possible here, since a much larger clone lies one base away. The chain combines TRBV20-1 with TRBJ1-4; 8 bases map to TRBD1. CDR3 length: 13 residues. CDR1 is DFQATT and CDR2 is SNEGSKA in the germline V gene (reference sequence). The V gene end was trimmed by 5 bases and the J gene end by 8 bases; junction bases not matched to a gene: 7. The CDR3 spells CSAADRVGEKLFF. The CDR3 bases are TGCAGTGCTGCGGACAGGGTGGGAGAAAAACTGTTTTTT.

On this clonotype: An end of the junction differs from the germline gene, which may be a read error. This sequence joins TRBV9 and TRBJ2-1; 14 bases match TRBD2. The DNA matches TRBJ2-7 better at its end, which makes the J call doubtful. The germline V gene has CDR1 SGDLS and CDR2 YYNGEE. CDR3 length: 22 residues. This CDR3 is CASSVRKGGTSGGRSSYNEQYF. The CDR3 coding sequence is TGCGCCAGCAGCGTCAGGAAAGGGGGGACTAGCGGGGGCCGGAGCTCCTACAATGAGCAGTACTTC.